The 4 T cell receptor beta chains presented below share a single source sample, sequenced in a study of blood T cell repertoires in COVID-19. Generated by immunoSEQ multiplex PCR, the TCRdb table keeps only in-frame clones and is missing some. The sample lists under 250,000 clones; 70% to 90% were seen once. Sequencing was carried out using peripheral blood. Every receptor here comes from a woman between 45 and 60 years old with active or convalescent COVID-19.

The V gene is TRBV15, the J gene TRBJ1-2, with no clear D. The V and J ends lost 3 bases and 8 bases respectively, with 16 bases between them. The V gene's germline CDR1 is LNHNV and CDR2 YYDKDF (reference sequence). The CDR3 has 14 amino acids. CDR3: CATSRTSEGYGYTF. The DNA for the CDR3 is TGTGCCACCAGCAGGACCTCGGAGGGTTACGGCTACACCTTC.

The chain combines TRBV15 with TRBJ2-2; no reliable D call. With 5 bases removed from V and 1 base from J, the gap between germline ends came to 11 bases. CDR1 LNHNV and CDR2 YYDKDF come from the germline V gene (reference sequence). The CDR3 has 15 amino acids. The CDR3 nucleotides are TGTGCCACCAGCCGCCAGACTGGGAACACCGGGGAGCTGTTTTTT. As protein: CATSRQTGNTGELFF.

This rearrangement joins TRBV10-1 to TRBJ2-3; the D is unclear. There are 14 residues in the CDR3. The germline V gene encodes CDR1 WNHNN and CDR2 SYGVQD (reference sequence). V was clipped by 6 bases and J by 2 bases, with 12 bases between them. The CDR3, as DNA: TGCGCCAGCAGCGTGGGCTTCTCCACAGATACGCAGTATTTT. It encodes CASSVGFSTDTQYF.

This clone was found a few times. The gene calls are TRBV19 and TRBJ1-6, with 7 bases lining up with TRBD1. V shed 7 bases, J shed 10 bases, and the junction held 7 bases outside the gene matches. The CDR3 loop spans 13 amino acids. Germline lookup yields CDR1 LNHDA and CDR2 SQIVND (reference sequence). As DNA, the CDR3 is TGTGCCAGTAATGGCAGGGGGTCATCACCCCTCCACTTT. Translating gives CASNGRGSSPLHF.